The source of this T cell receptor beta chain is a study of T cells after yellow fever vaccination. Study at large: SMART-Seq v4 Ultra Low Input prepared the low-cell-number fractions.

Making TCR cDNA involved 5'RACE template switching, which added UMIs and a universal primer site. MiXCR was run by TCRdb on the 5' RACE reads, yielding one entry per CDR3 protein. Seen here are about 580,000 distinct CDR3 sequences, less than 20% observed once, and the top ten hold around 16%. The germline CDR1 and CDR2 sequences are SGHTA and FQGTGA. V shed 5 bases, J shed 9 bases, and the junction held 24 bases outside the gene matches. The CDR3 is made up of 19 amino acids. Only a few counts were recorded for this clonotype. J is TRBJ2-2 and V is TRBV7-3; 7 bases map to TRBD2. The source was PBMCs, collected 5 days after the first yellow fever vaccination. The sequence derives from a man aged 18 to 29 who received the YFV17D yellow fever vaccine. CDR3 amino acids: CASSRSPSLGSGLYRELFF. CDR3 DNA sequence: TGTGCCAGCAGCCGCTCCCCCTCCCTTGGTAGCGGGTTGTACCGGGAGCTGTTTTTT.